This passage covers 20 T cell receptor beta chains from one sample sequenced in a study of T cell responses to AZD1222 COVID-19 vaccine. Only in-frame clones appear in the TCRdb table, and some are missing; sequencing was by immunoSEQ multiplex PCR. Of under 150,000 clones in the sample, about nine tenths are singletons; the top ten hold 1.5% to 2%. This specimen was peripheral blood, taken 28 days after the second AZD1222 dose. These receptors all stem from an adult who received the AZD1222 COVID-19 vaccine.

V is TRBV11-1 and J is TRBJ2-1; TRBD2 matches 8 bases. The germline V gene encodes CDR1 SGHAT and CDR2 FQDESV (reference sequence). Unmatched junction bases numbered 6, after V lost 2 bases and J lost 6 bases. This CDR3 spans 15 amino acids. The CDR3 spells CASSLRGGWGNEQFF. In DNA, the CDR3 is TGTGCCAGCAGCTTACGGGGGGGTTGGGGCAATGAGCAGTTCTTC.

The CDR3 region has the DNA TGTGCCAGCAGCCGCGGGACACCTGGGGACAATGAGCAGTTCTTC. Protein product: CASSRGTPGDNEQFF. The rearrangement uses TRBV5-4 and TRBJ2-1; D tentatively fits TRBD1 or TRBD2 (6 bases each). Between the trimmed V and J ends, which lost 4 bases and 5 bases, there was a span of 16 bases. Germline CDR1 reads SGHNT; CDR2 reads YYREEE (reference sequence). CDR3 length: 15 residues. Together with reference TRBV5-4 and TRBJ2-1, the CDR3 gives the full variable domain: ETGVTQSPTHLIKTRGQQVTLRCSSQSGHNTVSWYQQALGQGPQFIFQYYREEENGRGNFPPRFSGLQFPNYSSELNVNALELDDSALYLCASSRGTPGDNEQFFGPGTRLTVL.

This clone appeared once. V usage is TRBV28 and J usage is TRBJ1-6, with D uncertain. The CDR3 sequence is 15 residues long. CDR1 and CDR2 (germline): MDHEN, SYDVKM. The V and J ends lost 5 bases and 4 bases respectively, with 12 bases between them. The CDR3 bases are TGTGCCAGCAGTCGAACTACAAATTATAATTCACCCCTCCACTTT. Protein sequence: CASSRTTNYNSPLHF.

The genes are TRBV6-5 and TRBJ1-1, with a possible D match to TRBD1 (5 bases). The V gene's germline CDR1 is MNHEY and CDR2 SVGAGI. The CDR3 is 14 amino acids. Trimming took off 5 bases at V and 1 base at J, with 11 bases between the two ends. This chain's CDR3 is CASSRLQGNTEAFF. CDR3 bases: TGTGCCAGCAGTCGCCTTCAGGGGAACACTGAAGCTTTCTTT.

The chain joins TRBV18 to TRBJ2-1; TRBD2 matches at 11 bases. The CDR3 loop spans 19 amino acids. CDR1 KGHSH and CDR2 LQKENI come from the germline V gene. After removal of 1 base from V and 9 bases from J, the junction contained 17 bases not matched to a gene. The CDR3 DNA follows: TGTGCCAGCTCACCACGGTACAGGGATAGCGGGGGGGCCCGAGGTGAGCAGTTCTTC. It encodes CASSPRYRDSGGARGEQFF.

This chain joins TRBV3-1 (or the pseudogene TRBV3-2) and TRBJ2-2; D uncertain. Germline loops: CDR1 LGHDT, CDR2 YNNKEL (reference sequence). The CDR3 sequence is 14 residues long. Trimming removed 1 base at V and 4 bases at J, with 7 bases between. The CDR3 loop is CASSQVRGTGELFF. In DNA form, the CDR3 reads TGTGCCAGCAGCCAAGTTCGAGGCACCGGGGAGCTGTTTTTT.

This sequence joins TRBV19 and TRBJ2-1; 9 positions agree with TRBD2. J was trimmed by 4 bases and V by 5 bases; bases with no gene match: 9. The CDR3 consists of 16 residues. Germline-derived CDR1 and CDR2 are LNHDA and SQIVND (reference sequence). The CDR3 protein is CASSVLSGGLYNEQFF. In DNA, the CDR3 is TGTGCCAGTAGTGTTTTAAGCGGGGGGCTTTACAATGAGCAGTTCTTC.

V and J are TRBV5-1 and TRBJ2-1, with D possibly matching TRBD2 (6 bases). V lost 0 bases and J 6 bases, leaving 10 bases between the germline ends. The CDR3 runs 14 residues. In germline, CDR1 is SGHRS, CDR2 YFSETQ. The CDR3 DNA sequence: TGCGCCAGCAGCTTGGAAGGTAGCGGCAATGAGCAGTTCTTC. Encoded protein: CASSLEGSGNEQFF. Filled out from reference TRBV5-1 and TRBJ2-1, the complete variable domain reads KAGVTQTPRYLIKTRGQQVTLSCSPISGHRSVSWYQQTPGQGLQFLFEYFSETQRNKGNFPGRFSGRQFSNSRSEMNVSTLELGDSALYLCASSLEGSGNEQFFGPGTRLTVL.

This chain links TRBV28 with TRBJ1-4; TRBD1 agrees at 7 bases. V trimming: 9 bases; J trimming: 4 bases; junction bases outside the gene matches: 8. The CDR3 spans 14 residues. Germline CDR1 is MDHEN and CDR2 is SYDVKM. The CDR3 DNA reads TGTGCCAGTTGCCAGGGGGTAGGTAATGAAAAACTGTTTTTT. Its translation is CASCQGVGNEKLFF.

The gene calls are TRBV27 and TRBJ1-5, with D unclear. In germline, CDR1 is MNHEY, CDR2 SMNVEV (reference sequence). V was shortened by 2 bases and J by 0 bases, with 17 bases between the two germline ends. The CDR3 runs to 18 residues. The CDR3 region has the DNA TGTGCCAGCAGTTTACTTCCCCCCGGCGGAAATAGCAATCAGCCCCAGCATTTT. Protein sequence: CASSLLPPGGNSNQPQHF.

This chain joins TRBV28 and TRBJ2-1, with a weak D call TRBD1 (6 bases). Trimming stripped 6 bases from V and 3 bases from J, with 15 bases between. This CDR3 is built from 15 residues. Germline V lookup: CDR1 MDHEN, CDR2 SYDVKM. In nucleotides, the CDR3 is TGTGCCAGCAGGCTCCAGGACAGAGTCTACAATGAGCAGTTCTTC. It codes for CASRLQDRVYNEQFF.

The chain recombines TRBV6-5 with TRBJ1-3; D unclear. The V and J ends lost 10 bases and 0 bases respectively, with 4 bases between them. The germline V gene has CDR1 MNHEY and CDR2 SVGAGI. This CDR3 has 11 amino acids. The CDR3: CATASGNTIYF. The CDR3, as DNA: TGTGCCACGGCCTCTGGAAACACCATATATTTT.

V is TRBV28 and J is TRBJ1-2; D is undetermined. Germline loops: CDR1 MDHEN, CDR2 SYDVKM. The germline V and J ends were trimmed by 6 bases and 0 bases, with 8 bases remaining between them. The length of the CDR3 is 13 residues. CDR3 DNA: TGTGCCAGCAGGGCGGGGACTAACTATGGCTACACCTTC. It specifies CASRAGTNYGYTF.

The genes are TRBV2 and TRBJ1-6; 7 bases are a match to TRBD1. The CDR3 runs 14 residues. V trimming: 4 bases; J trimming: 10 bases; junction bases outside the gene matches: 7. Germline CDR1 is SNHLY and CDR2 is FYNNEI. The CDR3 nucleotides are TGTGCCAGCAGTGGAAAAGGGGGCGACTCACCCCTCCACTTT. It encodes CASSGKGGDSPLHF.

The rearrangement uses TRBV6-2 or TRBV6-3 and TRBJ2-2; 8 positions agree with TRBD2. The J segment lost 1 base and the V segment lost 5 bases, leaving 3 bases of the junction unmatched. The germline V gene has CDR1 MNHEY and CDR2 SVGEGT. This CDR3 contains 15 residues. In nucleotides, the CDR3 is TGTGCCAGCAGTCCAGCGGGGGTGAACACCGGGGAGCTGTTTTTT. Translation gives CASSPAGVNTGELFF.

The chain is built from TRBV5-1 and TRBJ2-3; TRBD2 agrees at 9 bases. V was pared by 5 bases and J by 1 base, with 23 bases of the junction left unmatched. CDR1 is SGHRS, CDR2 YFSETQ, per germline. CDR3 length equals 21 residues. The DNA for the CDR3 is TGCGCCAGCAGTCCCGTCCGGGGCAGGGCGGGAGGGCCCCTCGGCACAGATACGCAGTATTTT. The encoded protein is CASSPVRGRAGGPLGTDTQYF.

The chain uses TRBV24-1 and TRBJ1-2; TRBD1 aligns across 8 bases. The length of the CDR3 is 16 residues. The ends lost 3 bases at V and 7 bases at J; junction bases unmatched: 12. Looked up from germline, CDR1 is KGHDR and CDR2 is SFDVKD. The CDR3 DNA reads as TGTGCCACCAGTGATGTAATAGGACAGGGTGTAAGTGGCTACACCTTC. The encoded protein is CATSDVIGQGVSGYTF.

The V call is TRBV30, the J call TRBJ1-4; no definite D call. The CDR3 runs to 14 residues. Per the germline V gene, CDR1 is GTSNPN and CDR2 is SVGIG (reference sequence). The V end was cut by 3 bases, the J end by 8 bases, with 16 bases between. CDR3 residues: CAWRDQDWGEKLFF. The CDR3 DNA is TGTGCCTGGAGGGACCAGGATTGGGGAGAAAAACTGTTTTTT.

This chain uses TRBV6-5 with TRBJ2-2, with D unresolved. Germline CDR1 MNHEY, CDR2 SVGAGI. CDR3 size: 15 residues. The V gene lost 2 bases and the J gene lost 2 bases, with 9 bases spanning the gap. The CDR3: CASSYGSGNTGELFF. The CDR3 DNA reads as TGTGCCAGCAGTTACGGGTCGGGTAACACCGGGGAGCTGTTTTTT.

This chain connects TRBV5-4 to TRBJ2-1, with 7 bases that match TRBD2. V was pared by 4 bases and J by 8 bases, with 6 bases of the junction left unmatched. CDR1 is SGHNT and CDR2 is YYREEE in the germline V gene (reference sequence). CDR3 length: 13 amino acids. The CDR3 nucleotides read TGTGCCAGCAGCCGAGGGACTACTGATGAGCAGTTCTTC. Translation: CASSRGTTDEQFF.